These 25 T cell receptor beta chains share one sample of origin, sequenced in a study of blood T cell repertoires in COVID-19. Sequencing was performed with immunoSEQ multiplex PCR; in TCRdb, only in-frame clones are kept and a portion is missing. The sample shows approximately 120,000 clones, just under 80% of them seen only once. Sequencing was done on a sample of peripheral blood. These receptors were collected from a human donor in a cohort sampled during active COVID-19.

The chain has TRBV5-1 and TRBJ2-1, with 13 positions matching TRBD2. CDR1 is SGHRS, CDR2 YFSETQ, per germline. With V trimmed by 3 bases and J by 4 bases, 7 bases remained unmatched. The CDR3 has 17 amino acids. The DNA for the CDR3 is TGCGCCAGCAGCTGGGAACTAGCGGGAGGGCAGTACAATGAGCAGTTCTTC. Translating it yields CASSWELAGGQYNEQFF. Supplemented by reference TRBV5-1 and TRBJ2-1, the full variable domain reads KAGVTQTPRYLIKTRGQQVTLSCSPISGHRSVSWYQQTPGQGLQFLFEYFSETQRNKGNFPGRFSGRQFSNSRSEMNVSTLELGDSALYLCASSWELAGGQYNEQFFGPGTRLTVL.

This chain uses TRBV5-1 with TRBJ2-5; D is perhaps TRBD1 (5 bases). This CDR3 spans 15 amino acids. CDR1 SGHRS and CDR2 YFSETQ come from the germline V gene. V shed 4 bases and J shed 4 bases, with 17 bases lying between them. CDR3 amino acids: CASSPSGQGRETQYF. In nucleotides, the CDR3 is TGCGCCAGCAGCCCCAGTGGGCAGGGCCGAGAGACCCAGTACTTC. The full variable domain, in which reference TRBV5-1 and TRBJ2-5 provide the parts outside the CDR3, is KAGVTQTPRYLIKTRGQQVTLSCSPISGHRSVSWYQQTPGQGLQFLFEYFSETQRNKGNFPGRFSGRQFSNSRSEMNVSTLELGDSALYLCASSPSGQGRETQYFGPGTRLLVL.

The chain uses TRBV30 and TRBJ1-6; 8 bases are shared with TRBD1. The CDR3 runs to 16 residues. In germline, CDR1 is GTSNPN, CDR2 SVGIG (reference sequence). V lost 1 base, J lost 7 bases, and 9 bases stayed unmatched. CDR3 residues: CAWSASLTGENSPLHF. Written as DNA, the CDR3 is TGTGCCTGGAGTGCCTCCCTGACAGGGGAAAATTCACCCCTCCACTTT.

This sequence joins TRBV7-9 and TRBJ1-1, with 7 bases fitting TRBD1. Per germline, CDR1 SEHNR and CDR2 FQNEAQ (reference sequence). The CDR3 is made up of 15 amino acids. Trimming cost V 4 bases and J 0 bases; bases outside gene matches: 5. The CDR3 DNA is TGTGCCAGCAGCTCATCGACAGGGTTGAACACTGAAGCTTTCTTT. Amino acids: CASSSSTGLNTEAFF.

J is TRBJ1-1 and V is TRBV7-9, with D maybe TRBD1 (6 bases). There are 15 residues in the CDR3. Germline V gene lookup returns CDR1 SEHNR and CDR2 FQNEAQ (reference sequence). Trimming left V 1 base short and J 1 base short, with 10 bases between. CDR3 DNA: TGTGCCAGCAGCTTAGGGGGACATCCGAACACTGAAGCTTTCTTT. Translation gives CASSLGGHPNTEAFF.

V gene TRBV7-2 combines with J gene TRBJ2-7; TRBD2 matches at 12 bases. Per germline, CDR1 SGHTA and CDR2 FQGNSA. CDR3 length equals 13 residues. V dropped 5 bases and J dropped 7; count of bases not matched to a gene: 3. The CDR3 sequence is CASSPSGRGEQYF. CDR3 in DNA: TGTGCCAGCAGCCCTAGCGGGAGGGGTGAGCAGTACTTC.

This rearrangement joins TRBV24-1 to TRBJ2-1; tentatively, D is TRBD1 (7 bases). V dropped 7 bases and J dropped 3 bases, with 15 bases sitting between them. This CDR3 has 15 residues. Germline loops: CDR1 KGHDR, CDR2 SFDVKD. The CDR3 nucleotides are TGTGCCACCAGGGGAGGACAGGACAACTACAATGAGCAGTTCTTC. Translating it yields CATRGGQDNYNEQFF.

This chain links TRBV29-1 with TRBJ2-7; TRBD1 agrees at 7 bases. The CDR3 consists of 14 residues. The germline V gene encodes CDR1 SQVTM and CDR2 ANQGSEA. After removal of 4 bases from V and 0 bases from J, the junction contained 6 bases not matched to a gene. The DNA of the CDR3 is TGCAGCGTTGCATTGGGACAGAGCTCCTACGAGCAGTACTTC. Its protein is CSVALGQSSYEQYF.

V and J are TRBV15 and TRBJ1-4, with 7 bases aligning to TRBD1. Per germline, CDR1 LNHNV and CDR2 YYDKDF (reference sequence). This CDR3 has 13 residues. Germline trimming cut 5 bases from V and 5 bases from J; bases unmatched to any gene: 2. CDR3 region: CATSDRANEKLFF. The CDR3 nucleotides are TGTGCCACCAGCGACAGGGCGAATGAAAAACTGTTTTTT.

The V gene is TRBV2, the J gene TRBJ1-5; the D is unclear. The CDR3 is 17 residues long. Germline lookup yields CDR1 SNHLY and CDR2 FYNNEI. V was pared by 7 bases and J by 0 bases, with 19 bases between. The CDR3 region is CASIRELNYYSNQPQHF. CDR3 DNA sequence: TGTGCCAGCATTAGAGAGCTCAACTACTATAGCAATCAGCCCCAGCATTTT.

The J gene is TRBJ2-1, the V gene TRBV7-2, with 10 bases aligning to TRBD2. Germline V gene data show CDR1 as SGHTA and CDR2 as FQGNSA. The CDR3 is 18 amino acids. The junction had 9 bases not matched to a gene; V was cut back by 4 bases and J by 0 bases. The CDR3 sequence: CASSSRLAGASSYNEQFF. CDR3 nucleotide sequence: TGTGCCAGCAGCTCGAGGCTAGCGGGGGCAAGCTCCTACAATGAGCAGTTCTTC.

V and J are TRBV24-1 and TRBJ2-1; D remains ambiguous. Per the germline V gene, CDR1 is KGHDR and CDR2 is SFDVKD. The CDR3 has 13 residues. V was trimmed by 1 base and J by 5 bases, leaving 5 bases between them. The CDR3 sequence: CATSDFVHNEQFF. The DNA for the CDR3 is TGTGCCACCAGTGATTTCGTCCACAATGAGCAGTTCTTC.

This clone was counted a few times. This rearrangement joins TRBV4-2 to TRBJ2-2; 9 bases fit TRBD2. Germline V CDR1 and CDR2: LGHNA, YNFKEQ. There are 16 residues in the CDR3. Trimming at V came to 4 bases and at J to 7 bases, leaving 10 bases not matched to a gene. CDR3 loop: CASSRSGGGAHGELFF. CDR3 DNA: TGTGCCAGCAGCCGCAGCGGCGGGGGGGCCCACGGGGAGCTGTTTTTT.

The V call is TRBV10-3, the J call TRBJ2-3; D possibly corresponds to TRBD2 (6 bases). The CDR3 loop spans 20 amino acids. Per the germline V gene, CDR1 is ENHRY and CDR2 is SYGVKD. Between the trimmed V and J ends, which lost 6 bases and 2 bases, there was a span of 30 bases. CDR3 sequence reads: CAIRPSTGTSGAPPTDTQYF. For the CDR3, the DNA is TGTGCCATCAGGCCCTCAACCGGGACTTCGGGAGCCCCCCCCACAGATACGCAGTATTTT.

V usage is TRBV9 and J usage is TRBJ1-3; D not resolved. Germline CDR1 reads SGDLS; CDR2 reads YYNGEE. Trimming took off 0 bases at V and 1 base at J, with 5 bases between the two ends. The CDR3 runs to 14 residues. In DNA form, the CDR3 reads TGTGCCAGCAGCGTAGGAGTTTCTGGAAACACCATATATTTT. Its protein product is CASSVGVSGNTIYF.

The V gene is TRBV11-2, the J gene TRBJ2-7; TRBD2 matches at 10 bases. Germline CDR1 is SGHAT and CDR2 is FQNNGV. V lost 4 bases and J lost 8; bases outside the gene matches: 11. The CDR3 sequence is 15 residues long. Written as DNA, the CDR3 is TGTGCCAGCAGCTATCTAGCGGGAGAGAGGTACAAGCAGTACTTC. Encoded protein: CASSYLAGERYKQYF.

The rearrangement uses TRBV4-2 and TRBJ1-2; 8 bases line up with TRBD1. V shed 4 bases and J 8 bases; nucleotides not matched to a gene: 12. Germline V CDR1 and CDR2: LGHNA, YNFKEQ. The CDR3 sequence is 15 residues long. The CDR3 DNA is TGTGCCAGCAGCCTCGGACGACAGGGGTCTGGCGGCTACACCTTC. Its translation is CASSLGRQGSGGYTF.

The chain joins TRBV29-1 to TRBJ1-2; D may be TRBD1 (6 bases). Germline V gene sequence: CDR1 SQVTM, CDR2 ANQGSEA. The length of the CDR3 is 12 residues. The V end was cut by 4 bases, the J end by 3 bases, with 9 bases between. CDR3 in amino acids: CSVVNRDYGYTF. The CDR3 nucleotides read TGCAGCGTTGTGAACAGGGACTATGGCTACACCTTC.

Turning to this clone: Other DNA sequences of this sample code for an identical CDR3. The rearrangement joins TRBV11-2 to TRBJ1-4; no clear D. Trimming cost V 5 bases and J 0 bases, with 7 bases left between them. The CDR3 totals 14 residues. CDR1 is SGHAT and CDR2 is FQNNGV in the germline V gene. The CDR3 is CASSPPPTNEKLFF. The DNA for the CDR3 is TGTGCCAGCAGCCCTCCCCCAACTAATGAAAAACTGTTTTTT.

In this sample, this clone turned up a few times. The chain links TRBV2 to TRBJ2-1; D may be TRBD2 (6 bases). Germline CDR1 and CDR2: SNHLY and FYNNEI. Trimming shortened V by 8 bases and J by 4 bases, and 18 bases separated the two germline ends. This CDR3 contains 15 residues. CDR3 sequence reads: CASLTQLAGYNEQFF. The CDR3, as DNA: TGTGCCAGCTTGACCCAACTAGCCGGATACAATGAGCAGTTCTTC.

The rearrangement uses TRBV5-4 and TRBJ2-5; D might be TRBD2 (6 bases). CDR3 size: 15 residues. CDR1 is SGHNT, CDR2 YYREEE, per germline (reference sequence). V dropped 0 bases and J dropped 2 bases, with 11 bases sitting between them. The CDR3 loop is CASSLGAGLQETQYF. Here the CDR3 DNA reads TGTGCCAGCAGCTTGGGCGCGGGACTTCAAGAGACCCAGTACTTC.

This chain joins TRBV7-2 and TRBJ1-5; 9 bases are a match to TRBD1. Germline V CDR1 and CDR2: SGHTA, FQGNSA. After removal of 5 bases from V and 4 bases from J, the junction contained 6 bases not matched to a gene. The CDR3 is 15 amino acids. Here the CDR3 reads CASSTGQGPNQPQHF. DNA of the CDR3: TGTGCCAGCAGCACCGGACAGGGGCCAAATCAGCCCCAGCATTTT.

J is TRBJ1-2 and V is TRBV15; no clear D gene. CDR1 and CDR2 from the germline V gene are LNHNV and YYDKDF (reference sequence). This CDR3 is built from 14 residues. Trimming left V 5 bases short and J 0 bases short, with 10 bases between. CDR3 sequence: CATSDEGTNYGYTF. The CDR3 region has the DNA TGTGCCACCAGCGACGAGGGAACTAACTATGGCTACACCTTC.

The chain is built from TRBV12-5 and TRBJ2-5; TRBD2 matches 8 bases. Germline V gene sequence: CDR1 LGHNT, CDR2 FRNRAP. CDR3 size: 14 residues. Losses at the gene ends were 6 bases for V and 1 base for J; bases not matched to a gene: 4. This CDR3 reads CASGPAGGQETQYF. The CDR3, as DNA: TGTGCTAGTGGGCCTGCGGGAGGCCAAGAGACCCAGTACTTC. Complete variable domain (other parts from reference TRBV12-5 and TRBJ2-5): DARVTQTPRHKVTEMGQEVTMRCQPILGHNTVFWYRQTMMQGLELLAYFRNRAPLDDSGMPKDRFSAEMPDATLATLKIQPSEPRDSAVYFCASGPAGGQETQYFGPGTRLLVL.

The rearrangement links TRBV4-2 to TRBJ1-4; 9 positions agree with TRBD1. With V trimmed by 8 bases and J by 5 bases, 15 bases remained unmatched. Looked up from germline, CDR1 is LGHNA and CDR2 is YNFKEQ. The CDR3 length is 17 residues. CDR3 nucleotide sequence: TGTGCCAGCGGCGGACAGGGGCGACCAGGCCCCAATGAAAAACTGTTTTTT. Protein sequence: CASGGQGRPGPNEKLFF.